The next 4 T cell receptor beta chains were all read from a single sample in a study of blood T cell repertoires in COVID-19. The repertoire was sequenced with immunoSEQ multiplex PCR; TCRdb's copy has only in-frame clones and lacks some. The sample has some 170,000 clones; 80% to 90% are singletons. Material: PBMCs or T cells enriched from blood (not recorded which). Receptors originate from a man in his fifties who had recovered from COVID-19.

The chain joins TRBV5-1 to TRBJ2-7; maybe TRBD1 (6 bases). Germline V gene data show CDR1 as SGHRS and CDR2 as YFSETQ. The CDR3 covers 12 residues. The V gene lost 4 bases and the J gene lost 6 bases, with 11 bases spanning the gap. CDR3 DNA: TGCGCCAGCAGCCCGGACAGTTCCGAGCAGTACTTC. Translation: CASSPDSSEQYF.

V is TRBV10-1 and J is TRBJ2-7; TRBD1 matches 10 bases. Germline values: CDR1 WNHNN, CDR2 SYGVQD (reference sequence). With V trimmed by 5 bases and J by 0 bases, 4 bases remained unmatched. This CDR3 spans 15 amino acids. CDR3 in amino acids: CASSLGTGVSYEQYF. Here the CDR3 DNA reads TGCGCCAGCAGTCTCGGGACAGGGGTCTCCTACGAGCAGTACTTC.

J is TRBJ1-1 and V is TRBV14; D remains unclear. V shed 4 bases and J shed 3 bases, with 9 bases lying between them. This CDR3 contains 13 residues. Germline assignment: CDR1 SGHDN and CDR2 FVKESK. For the CDR3, the DNA is TGTGCCAGCAGCCCAAGACTCGACACTGAAGCTTTCTTT. Translating it yields CASSPRLDTEAFF.

The chain recombines TRBV7-9 with TRBJ2-3; 12 nucleotides line up with TRBD2. V was pared by 5 bases and J by 4 bases, with 7 bases of the junction left unmatched. The CDR3 contains 16 residues. CDR1 and CDR2 (germline): SEHNR, FQNEAQ (reference sequence). CDR3 nucleotide sequence: TGTGCCAGCAGCCCGGGGACTAGCGGGCCCCCAGATACGCAGTATTTT. Amino acids: CASSPGTSGPPDTQYF.